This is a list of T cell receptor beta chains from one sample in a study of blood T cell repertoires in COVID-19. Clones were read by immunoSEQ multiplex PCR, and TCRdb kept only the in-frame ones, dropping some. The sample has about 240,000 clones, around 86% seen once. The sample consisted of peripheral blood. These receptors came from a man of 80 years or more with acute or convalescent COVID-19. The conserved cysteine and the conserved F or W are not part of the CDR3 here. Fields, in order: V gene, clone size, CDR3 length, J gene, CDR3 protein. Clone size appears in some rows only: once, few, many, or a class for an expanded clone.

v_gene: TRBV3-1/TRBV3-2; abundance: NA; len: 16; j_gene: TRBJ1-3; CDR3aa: ASSQDRGRGTSGNTIY
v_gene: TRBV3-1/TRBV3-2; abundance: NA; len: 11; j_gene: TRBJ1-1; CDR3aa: ASGLQGHGEAF
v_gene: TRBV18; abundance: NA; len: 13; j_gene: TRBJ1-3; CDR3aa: ASSLGTDSGNTIY
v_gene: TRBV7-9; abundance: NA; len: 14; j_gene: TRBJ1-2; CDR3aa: ASSLEAGPPNYGYT
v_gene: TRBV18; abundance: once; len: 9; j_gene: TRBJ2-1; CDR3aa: ASSTGGEQF
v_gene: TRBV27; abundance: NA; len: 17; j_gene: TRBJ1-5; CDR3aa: ASSLFPPRGGYSNQPQH
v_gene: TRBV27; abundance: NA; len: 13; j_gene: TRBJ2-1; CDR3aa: ASSPPGLARNEQF
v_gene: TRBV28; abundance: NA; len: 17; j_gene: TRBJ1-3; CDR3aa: ASRAPFSTGTGSGNTIY
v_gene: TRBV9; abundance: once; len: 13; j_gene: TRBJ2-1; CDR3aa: ASSVGQGFYNEQF
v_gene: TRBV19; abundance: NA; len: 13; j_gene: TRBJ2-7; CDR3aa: ASSRGQGLPYEQY
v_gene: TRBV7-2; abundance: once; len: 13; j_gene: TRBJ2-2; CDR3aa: ASSSGTAVSRELF
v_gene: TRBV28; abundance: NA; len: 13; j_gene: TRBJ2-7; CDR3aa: ASSRIGLEVGEQY
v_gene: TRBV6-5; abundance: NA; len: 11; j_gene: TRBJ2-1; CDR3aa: ASRLASYNEQF
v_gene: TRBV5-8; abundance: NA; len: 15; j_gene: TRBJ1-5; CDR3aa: ASSLIGFSGANQPQH
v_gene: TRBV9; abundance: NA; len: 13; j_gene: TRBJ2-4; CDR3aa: ASSVDPGSKNIQY
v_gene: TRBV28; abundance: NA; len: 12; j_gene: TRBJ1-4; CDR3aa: ASSNRGPAEKLF
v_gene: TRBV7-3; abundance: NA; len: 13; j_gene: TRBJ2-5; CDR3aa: ASSLTGTGKETQY
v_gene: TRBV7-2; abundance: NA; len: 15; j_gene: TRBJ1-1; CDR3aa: ASSLTGGRGLGTEAF
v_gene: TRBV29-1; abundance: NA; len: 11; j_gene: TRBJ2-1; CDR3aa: SVRDTAYNEQF
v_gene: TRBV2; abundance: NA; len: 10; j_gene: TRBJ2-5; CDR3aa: ASSDPLVTQY
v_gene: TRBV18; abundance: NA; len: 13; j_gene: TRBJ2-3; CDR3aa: ASSPPSGVFTTQY
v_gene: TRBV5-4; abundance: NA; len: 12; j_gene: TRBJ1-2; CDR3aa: ASSSGGLNYGYT
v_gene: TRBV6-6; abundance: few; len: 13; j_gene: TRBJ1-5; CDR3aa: ASSSRDRSNQPQH
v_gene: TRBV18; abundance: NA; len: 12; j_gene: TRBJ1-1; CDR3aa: ASSRQGMNTEAF
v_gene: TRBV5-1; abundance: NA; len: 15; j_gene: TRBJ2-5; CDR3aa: ASSLVGSSRFQETQY
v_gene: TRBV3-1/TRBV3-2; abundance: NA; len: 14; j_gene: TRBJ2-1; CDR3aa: ASSQGTGGTYNEQF
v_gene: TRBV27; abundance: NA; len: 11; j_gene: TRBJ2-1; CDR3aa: ASRRAGNNEQF
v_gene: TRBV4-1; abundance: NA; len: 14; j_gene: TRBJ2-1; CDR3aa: ASSRQLAGTYNEQF
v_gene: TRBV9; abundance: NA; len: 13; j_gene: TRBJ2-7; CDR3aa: ASSVGGDQGYEQY
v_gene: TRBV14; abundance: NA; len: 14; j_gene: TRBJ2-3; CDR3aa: ASSRDRTGRTDTQY
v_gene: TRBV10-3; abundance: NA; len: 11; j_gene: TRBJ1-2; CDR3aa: AITLTGQGGYT
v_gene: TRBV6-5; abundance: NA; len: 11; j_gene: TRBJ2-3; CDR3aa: ASRSAILDTQY
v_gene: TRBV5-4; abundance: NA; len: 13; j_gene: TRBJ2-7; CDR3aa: ASSLWRRETYEQY
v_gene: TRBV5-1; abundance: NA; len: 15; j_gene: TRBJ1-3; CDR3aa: ASSPGTGDTSGNTIY
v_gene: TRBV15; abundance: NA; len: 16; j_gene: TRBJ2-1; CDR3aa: ATSRVTGGVSSYNEQF
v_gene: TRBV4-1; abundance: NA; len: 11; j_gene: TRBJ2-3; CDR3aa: ASSPEYADTQY
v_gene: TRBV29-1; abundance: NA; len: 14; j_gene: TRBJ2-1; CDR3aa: SAAPRVRTRGNEQF
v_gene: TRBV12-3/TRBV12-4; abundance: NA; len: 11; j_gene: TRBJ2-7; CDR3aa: ASTASTAYEQY
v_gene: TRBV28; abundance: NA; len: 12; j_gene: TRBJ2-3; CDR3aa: ASSLFGRTDTQY
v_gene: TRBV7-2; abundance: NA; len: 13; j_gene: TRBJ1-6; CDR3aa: ASSPPTGSNSPLH
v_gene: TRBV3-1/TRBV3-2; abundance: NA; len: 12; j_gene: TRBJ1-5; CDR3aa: ASSATLSNQPQH
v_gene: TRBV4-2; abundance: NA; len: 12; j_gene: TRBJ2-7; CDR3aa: ASSQEEGSYEQY
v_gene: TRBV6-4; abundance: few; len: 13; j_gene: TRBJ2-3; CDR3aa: ASSDSMAGGGTQY